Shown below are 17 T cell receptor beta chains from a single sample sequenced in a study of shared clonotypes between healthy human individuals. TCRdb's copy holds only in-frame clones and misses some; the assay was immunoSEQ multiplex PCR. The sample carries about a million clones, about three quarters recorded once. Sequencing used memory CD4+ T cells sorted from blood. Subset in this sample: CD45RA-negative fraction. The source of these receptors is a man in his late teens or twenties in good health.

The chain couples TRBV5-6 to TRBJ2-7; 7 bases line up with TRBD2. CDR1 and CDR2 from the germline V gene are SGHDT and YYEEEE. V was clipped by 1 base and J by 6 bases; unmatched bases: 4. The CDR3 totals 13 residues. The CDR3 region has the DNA TGTGCCAGCAGCTTGTACAGCGGGGTCGAGCAGTACTTC. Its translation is CASSLYSGVEQYF.

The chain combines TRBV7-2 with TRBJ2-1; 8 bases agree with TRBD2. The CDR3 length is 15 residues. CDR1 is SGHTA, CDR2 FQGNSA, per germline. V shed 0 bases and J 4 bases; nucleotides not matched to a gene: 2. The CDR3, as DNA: TGTGCCAGCAGCTTAGCCGCTAGCGGGTACAATGAGCAGTTCTTC. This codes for CASSLAASGYNEQFF.

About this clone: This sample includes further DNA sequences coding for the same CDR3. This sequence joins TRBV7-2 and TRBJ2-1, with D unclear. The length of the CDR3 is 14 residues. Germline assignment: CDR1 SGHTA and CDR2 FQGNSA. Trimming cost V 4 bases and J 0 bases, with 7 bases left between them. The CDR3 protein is CASSYESSYNEQFF. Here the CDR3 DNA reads TGTGCCAGCAGCTACGAGAGCTCCTACAATGAGCAGTTCTTC.

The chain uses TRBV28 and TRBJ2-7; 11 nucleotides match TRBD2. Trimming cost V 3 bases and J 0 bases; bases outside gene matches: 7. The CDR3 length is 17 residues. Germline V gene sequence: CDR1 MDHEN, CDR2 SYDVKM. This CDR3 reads CASSFRLAGSSSYEQYF. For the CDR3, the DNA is TGTGCCAGCAGTTTCAGACTAGCGGGGTCGAGCTCCTACGAGCAGTACTTC.

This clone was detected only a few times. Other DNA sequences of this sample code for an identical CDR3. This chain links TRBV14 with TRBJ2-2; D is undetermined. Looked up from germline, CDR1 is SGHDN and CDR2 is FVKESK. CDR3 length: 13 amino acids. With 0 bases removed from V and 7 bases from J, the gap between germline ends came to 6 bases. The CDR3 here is CASSQDLNGELFF. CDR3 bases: TGTGCCAGCAGCCAAGACCTCAACGGGGAGCTGTTTTTT.

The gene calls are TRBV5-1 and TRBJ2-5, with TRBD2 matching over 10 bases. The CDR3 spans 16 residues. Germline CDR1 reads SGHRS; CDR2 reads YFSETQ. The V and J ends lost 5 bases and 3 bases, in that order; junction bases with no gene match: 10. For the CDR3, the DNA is TGCGCCAGCAGTCCGGGGGGGACTAGCGTAGAAGAGACCCAGTACTTC. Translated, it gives CASSPGGTSVEETQYF. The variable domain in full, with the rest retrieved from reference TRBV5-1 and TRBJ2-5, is KAGVTQTPRYLIKTRGQQVTLSCSPISGHRSVSWYQQTPGQGLQFLFEYFSETQRNKGNFPGRFSGRQFSNSRSEMNVSTLELGDSALYLCASSPGGTSVEETQYFGPGTRLLVL.

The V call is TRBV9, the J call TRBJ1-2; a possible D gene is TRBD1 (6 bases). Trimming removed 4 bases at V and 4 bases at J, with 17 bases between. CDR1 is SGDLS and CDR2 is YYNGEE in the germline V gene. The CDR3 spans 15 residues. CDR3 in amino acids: CASSLYRELSYGYTF. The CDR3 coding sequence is TGTGCCAGCAGCTTATACAGGGAGCTGAGCTATGGCTACACCTTC.

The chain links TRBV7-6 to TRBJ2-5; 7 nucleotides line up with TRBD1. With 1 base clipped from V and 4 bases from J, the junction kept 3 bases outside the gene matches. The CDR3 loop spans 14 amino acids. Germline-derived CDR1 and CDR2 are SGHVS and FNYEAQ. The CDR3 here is CASSLGGGAETQYF. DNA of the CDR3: TGTGCCAGCAGCTTAGGAGGGGGCGCAGAGACCCAGTACTTC.

The CDR3 region is CASSPQGAGYQPQHF. CDR3 DNA: TGTGCCAGCAGTCCACAGGGGGCAGGGTATCAGCCCCAGCATTTT. The chain recombines TRBV28 with TRBJ1-5; 9 bases are a match to TRBD1. This CDR3 has 15 residues. Losses at the gene ends were 5 bases for V and 5 bases for J; bases not matched to a gene: 7. CDR1 MDHEN and CDR2 SYDVKM come from the germline V gene.

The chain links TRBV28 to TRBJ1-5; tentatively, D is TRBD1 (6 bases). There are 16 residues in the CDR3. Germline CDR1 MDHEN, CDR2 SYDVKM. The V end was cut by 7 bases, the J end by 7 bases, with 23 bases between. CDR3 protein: CASNPPTGQGRQPQHF. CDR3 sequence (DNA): TGTGCCAGCAACCCCCCTACGGGCCAGGGGAGGCAGCCCCAGCATTTT.

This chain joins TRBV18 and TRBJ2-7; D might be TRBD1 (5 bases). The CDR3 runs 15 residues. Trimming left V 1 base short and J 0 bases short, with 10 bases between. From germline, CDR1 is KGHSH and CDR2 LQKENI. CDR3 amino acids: CASSPQGPSSYEQYF. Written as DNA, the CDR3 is TGTGCCAGCTCACCACAGGGGCCGAGCTCCTACGAGCAGTACTTC.

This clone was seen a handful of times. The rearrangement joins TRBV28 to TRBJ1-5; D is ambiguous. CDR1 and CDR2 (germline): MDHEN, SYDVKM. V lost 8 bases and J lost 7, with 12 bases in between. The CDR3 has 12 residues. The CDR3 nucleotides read TGTGCCAGCTCGATCCGGGAGCAGCCCCAGCATTTT. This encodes CASSIREQPQHF.

Written as DNA, the CDR3 is TGTGCCATCAAGGGGGCTAGCACAGATACGCAGTATTTT. The encoded protein is CAIKGASTDTQYF. The chain links TRBV10-3 to TRBJ2-3; 7 bases are a match to TRBD1. The CDR3 is 13 residues long. Germline V gene lookup returns CDR1 ENHRY and CDR2 SYGVKD. The V segment lost 7 bases and the J segment 0 bases; nucleotides outside the gene matches: 1.

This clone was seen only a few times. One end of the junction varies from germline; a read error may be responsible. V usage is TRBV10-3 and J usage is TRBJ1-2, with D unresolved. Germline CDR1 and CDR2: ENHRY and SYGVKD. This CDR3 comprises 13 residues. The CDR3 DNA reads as TGTGCCATCAGTGAGTTTTCGGGTCGGGATCCGATCTTC. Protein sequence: CAISEFSGRDPIF.

CDR3 nucleotide sequence: TGTGCCAGCAGTGTACGACACGGCGATACCTATGGCTACACCTTC. This gives the protein CASSVRHGDTYGYTF. The chain joins TRBV6-1 to TRBJ1-2; D is uncertain. The V end lost 4 bases, the J end lost 4 bases, and 16 bases lay between the germline ends. CDR3 length: 15 residues. Germline V CDR1 and CDR2: MNHNS, SASEGT.

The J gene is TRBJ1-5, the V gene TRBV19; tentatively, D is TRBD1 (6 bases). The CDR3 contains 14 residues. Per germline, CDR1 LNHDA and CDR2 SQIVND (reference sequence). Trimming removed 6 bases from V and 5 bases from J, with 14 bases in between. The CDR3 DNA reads TGTGCCAGTAGCTACAGGGAGATTTATCAGCCCCAGCATTTT. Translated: CASSYREIYQPQHF.

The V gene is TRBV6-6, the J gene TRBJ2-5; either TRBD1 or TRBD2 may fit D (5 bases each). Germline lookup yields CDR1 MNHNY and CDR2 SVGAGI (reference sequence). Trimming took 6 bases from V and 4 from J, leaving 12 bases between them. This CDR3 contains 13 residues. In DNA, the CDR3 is TGTGCCAGCAGACCCAGGGACCCAGAGACCCAGTACTTC. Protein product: CASRPRDPETQYF.